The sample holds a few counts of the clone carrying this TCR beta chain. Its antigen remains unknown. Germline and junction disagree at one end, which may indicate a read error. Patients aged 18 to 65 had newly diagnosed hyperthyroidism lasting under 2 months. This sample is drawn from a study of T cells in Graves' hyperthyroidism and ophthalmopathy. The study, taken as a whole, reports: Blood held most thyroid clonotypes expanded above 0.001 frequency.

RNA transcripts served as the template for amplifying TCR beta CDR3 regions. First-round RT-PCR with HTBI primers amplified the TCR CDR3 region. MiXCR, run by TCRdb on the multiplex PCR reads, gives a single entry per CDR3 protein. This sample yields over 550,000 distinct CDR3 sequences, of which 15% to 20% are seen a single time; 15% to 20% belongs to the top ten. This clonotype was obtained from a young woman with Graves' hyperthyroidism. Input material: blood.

Written as DNA, the CDR3 is TGTGCCAGCACCTTAGGTGTGTCGAGACTTAACACCGGGGAGCTGTTTTTT. Residues: CASTLGVSRLNTGELFF. This chain joins TRBV7-9 and TRBJ2-2; D call uncertain. Per the germline V gene, CDR1 is SEHNR and CDR2 is FQNEAQ (reference sequence). This CDR3 region has 17 residues.